Following are 28 T cell receptor beta chains from one sample sequenced in a study of blood T cell repertoires in COVID-19. Data came from immunoSEQ multiplex PCR; TCRdb stores just in-frame clones and leaves some out. The sample lists about 86,000 clones; approximately 80% were seen once. What was sequenced was peripheral blood. These receptor sequences come from a woman over 75 with active or convalescent COVID-19.

The rearrangement joins TRBV12-3 or TRBV12-4 to TRBJ2-5; 8 bases align to TRBD1. J gave up 5 bases and V 5 bases, and 4 bases lay outside the gene matches. CDR3 length equals 13 residues. CDR3 in DNA: TGTGCCAGCAGTCCAACAGGGGGGGAGACCCAGTACTTC. Protein: CASSPTGGETQYF.

The chain has TRBV19 and TRBJ2-1, with D tentatively TRBD1 (6 bases). Germline V gene sequence: CDR1 LNHDA, CDR2 SQIVND (reference sequence). V lost 7 bases and J 4 bases, leaving 17 bases between the germline ends. This CDR3 has 15 residues. CDR3 in DNA: TGTGCCAGTACCACTCAACAGGGCCCGTACAATGAGCAGTTCTTC. Residues: CASTTQQGPYNEQFF.

The chain is built from TRBV6-5 and TRBJ2-2; 7 bases agree with TRBD2. The germline V gene has CDR1 MNHEY and CDR2 SVGAGI. The CDR3 is 15 amino acids. Germline trimming cut 4 bases from V and 2 bases from J; bases unmatched to any gene: 4. The CDR3 coding sequence is TGTGCCAGCAGTTGGAGCGGGATTAACACCGGGGAGCTGTTTTTT. It specifies CASSWSGINTGELFF.

The chain recombines TRBV6-2 or TRBV6-3 with TRBJ2-2, with D possibly TRBD1 on 6 matching bases. The CDR3 covers 15 residues. The germline V gene has CDR1 MNHEY and CDR2 SVGEGT. V was trimmed by 6 bases and J by 6 bases, leaving 17 bases between them. The chain's CDR3 is CASSQDRSGSGELFF. CDR3 coding DNA: TGTGCCAGCAGCCAAGACAGGTCTGGGTCCGGGGAGCTGTTTTTT.

The chain combines TRBV20-1 with TRBJ2-1, with TRBD2 matching 8 bases. V shed 3 bases, J shed 3 bases, and the junction held 4 bases outside the gene matches. Germline CDR1 reads DFQATT; CDR2 reads SNEGSKA (reference sequence). The CDR3 covers 14 residues. The CDR3, as DNA: TGCAGTGCTAGTCCCGGGGGGGTCTACAATGAGCAGTTCTTC. Amino acids: CSASPGGVYNEQFF.

The chain couples TRBV9 to TRBJ2-3, with TRBD2 identical over 9 bases. CDR3 length equals 18 residues. V shed 3 bases, J shed 6 bases, and the junction held 17 bases outside the gene matches. Germline CDR1 reads SGDLS; CDR2 reads YYNGEE. The CDR3 DNA is TGTGCCAGCAGCGGCGGAGTGGTAACTAGCGGGCTCGCCGATACGCAGTATTTT. As protein: CASSGGVVTSGLADTQYF. Supplemented by reference TRBV9 and TRBJ2-3, the full variable domain reads DSGVTQTPKHLITATGQRVTLRCSPRSGDLSVYWYQQSLDQGLQFLIQYYNGEERAKGNILERFSAQQFPDLHSELNLSSLELGDSALYFCASSGGVVTSGLADTQYFGPGTRLTVL.

This clone was seen only a few times. This chain connects TRBV28 to TRBJ1-3; D perhaps matches TRBD1 (6 bases). With 1 base removed from V and 0 bases from J, the gap between germline ends came to 13 bases. The CDR3 has 17 residues. Germline CDR1 MDHEN, CDR2 SYDVKM. CDR3 bases: TGTGCCAGCAGTTTATATGGGGGCCCATTCTCTGGAAACACCATATATTTT. Translation: CASSLYGGPFSGNTIYF.

This chain links TRBV19 with TRBJ2-2; TRBD1 might be the D (5 bases). The CDR3 extends over 14 amino acids. V was pared by 8 bases and J by 4 bases, with 14 bases between. The V gene's germline CDR1 is LNHDA and CDR2 SQIVND (reference sequence). The CDR3 loop reads CASRWQGSTGELFF. The CDR3 coding sequence is TGTGCCAGTCGTTGGCAGGGAAGCACCGGGGAGCTGTTTTTT.

The genes are TRBV7-9 and TRBJ1-4, with D uncertain. This CDR3 region has 15 residues. V lost 5 bases and J 3 bases, leaving 13 bases between the germline ends. Per the germline V gene, CDR1 is SEHNR and CDR2 is FQNEAQ (reference sequence). The CDR3 nucleotides are TGTGCCAGCAGCAGAGGACTCCAGCCTAATGAAAAACTGTTTTTT. Amino acid sequence: CASSRGLQPNEKLFF.

This clone was observed a few times. The rearrangement uses TRBV6-2 or TRBV6-3 and TRBJ1-2; perhaps TRBD1 as D (6 bases). The CDR3 is 14 amino acids. V shed 6 bases and J shed 8 bases, with 19 bases lying between them. Germline CDR1 is MNHEY and CDR2 is SVGEGT. The DNA for the CDR3 is TGTGCCAGCAGCCCTACAACAGGGCTAGGAGGCTACACCTTC. Amino acid sequence: CASSPTTGLGGYTF.

The rearrangement joins TRBV30 to TRBJ1-1; D gene ambiguous. The CDR3 contains 14 residues. CDR1 GTSNPN and CDR2 SVGIG come from the germline V gene (reference sequence). With 0 bases removed from V and 0 bases from J, the gap between germline ends came to 8 bases. The CDR3, as DNA: TGTGCCTGGAGTGTACTCATGATGAACACTGAAGCTTTCTTT. It codes for CAWSVLMMNTEAFF.

This clone was seen more than once but under ten times. The CDR3 loop is CASSFTGGYGDGYTF. The CDR3 DNA is TGTGCCAGCAGCTTTACAGGGGGCTATGGGGATGGCTACACCTTC. The V and J genes are TRBV11-3 and TRBJ1-2, with TRBD1 matching 9 bases. Unmatched junction bases numbered 8, after V lost 3 bases and J lost 6 bases. The germline V gene has CDR1 SGHNT and CDR2 YENEEA. The CDR3 contains 15 residues. Using reference TRBV11-3 and TRBJ1-2 for the parts outside the CDR3, the full variable domain is EAGVVQSPRYKIIEKKQPVAFWCNPISGHNTLYWYLQNLGQGPELLIRYENEEAVDDSQLPKDRFSAERLKGVDSTLKIQPAELGDSAVYLCASSFTGGYGDGYTFGSGTRLTVV.

V usage is TRBV6-5 and J usage is TRBJ2-3, with a possible D match to TRBD1 (5 bases). This CDR3 is 14 amino acids long. Germline values: CDR1 MNHEY, CDR2 SVGAGI. The germline V and J ends were trimmed by 6 bases and 0 bases, with 10 bases remaining between them. CDR3 coding DNA: TGTGCCAGCAGGACAGTATCTAGCACAGATACGCAGTATTTT. The encoded protein is CASRTVSSTDTQYF.

The V gene is TRBV7-8, the J gene TRBJ1-6; D unclear. The CDR3 consists of 14 residues. Germline-derived CDR1 and CDR2 are SGHVS and FQNEAQ. V was pared by 0 bases and J by 7 bases, with 7 bases between. DNA for the CDR3: TGTGCCAGCAGCTTAGCCAGGAGGAATTCACCCCTCCACTTT. Protein product: CASSLARRNSPLHF.

V gene TRBV7-6 combines with J gene TRBJ2-7; TRBD2 matches at 9 bases. This CDR3 region has 16 residues. The V and J ends lost 0 bases and 7 bases, in that order; junction bases with no gene match: 10. Germline CDR1 reads SGHVS; CDR2 reads FNYEAQ. CDR3 nucleotide sequence: TGTGCCAGCAGCTTAGCCCGGACTAGCGTCGGGGGTGAGCAGTACTTC. It translates to CASSLARTSVGGEQYF. Together with reference TRBV7-6 and TRBJ2-7, the CDR3 gives the full variable domain: GAGVSQSPRYKVTKRGQDVALRCDPISGHVSLYWYRQALGQGPEFLTYFNYEAQQDKSGLPNDRFSAERPEGSISTLTIQRTEQRDSAMYRCASSLARTSVGGEQYFGPGTRLTVT.

This chain uses TRBV30 with TRBJ1-2; D might be TRBD1 (6 bases). Trimming cost V 0 bases and J 2 bases, with 16 bases left between them. The CDR3 is made up of 16 amino acids. Germline assignment: CDR1 GTSNPN and CDR2 SVGIG (reference sequence). For the CDR3, the DNA is TGTGCCTGGAGTGTCCCTCGGAGGGGGGGAAACTATGGCTACACCTTC. Translating gives CAWSVPRRGGNYGYTF.

This chain connects TRBV9 to TRBJ1-1, with unresolved D. Trimming took 0 bases from V and 0 from J, leaving 30 bases between them. The CDR3 loop spans 22 amino acids. Germline-derived CDR1 and CDR2 are SGDLS and YYNGEE. The CDR3 spells CASSVVCWEGLDSFYMNTEAFF. The CDR3 DNA reads as TGTGCCAGCAGCGTAGTATGCTGGGAGGGTCTAGATTCCTTTTACATGAACACTGAAGCTTTCTTT.

The V and J genes are TRBV16 and TRBJ1-4; 7 nucleotides agree with TRBD1. V shed 4 bases, J shed 7 bases, and the junction held 9 bases outside the gene matches. Germline CDR1 and CDR2: KGHSY and FQNENV. The CDR3 is made up of 15 amino acids. The CDR3 sequence: CASSPRGTVGEKLFF. The CDR3 DNA sequence: TGTGCCAGCAGCCCCCGGGGGACAGTAGGTGAAAAACTGTTTTTT.

The chain joins TRBV19 to TRBJ2-4, with 8 bases aligning to TRBD2. V was pared by 4 bases and J by 6 bases, with 8 bases of the junction left unmatched. Germline-derived CDR1 and CDR2 are LNHDA and SQIVND (reference sequence). The CDR3 consists of 15 residues. The CDR3 here is CASSTTGGLGNIQYF. DNA of the CDR3: TGTGCCAGTAGTACGACGGGGGGGCTGGGAAACATTCAGTACTTC.

The J gene is TRBJ2-2, the V gene TRBV25-1; 9 bases are a match to TRBD1. The CDR3 consists of 16 residues. From germline, CDR1 is MGHDK and CDR2 SYGVNS. Trimming cost V 1 base and J 6 bases; bases outside gene matches: 6. The CDR3 is CASSEFGQGKAGELFF. CDR3 bases: TGTGCCAGCAGTGAATTCGGACAGGGGAAGGCCGGGGAGCTGTTTTTT.

The chain carries TRBV6-1 and TRBJ2-7, with 8 positions matching TRBD1. Germline-derived CDR1 and CDR2 are MNHNS and SASEGT. With 0 bases clipped from V and 5 bases from J, the junction kept 6 bases outside the gene matches. This CDR3 spans 15 amino acids. CDR3: CASSEAQGAWNEQYF. The CDR3 bases are TGTGCCAGCAGTGAAGCCCAGGGGGCATGGAACGAGCAGTACTTC.

This clone has only one observation. The rearrangement joins TRBV4-1 to TRBJ1-5; D perhaps matches TRBD1 (6 bases). This CDR3 is 14 amino acids long. CDR1 and CDR2 (germline): MGHRA, YSYEKL. The V end was cut by 2 bases, the J end by 4 bases, with 9 bases between. CDR3: CASSQTGWNQPQHF. The CDR3 DNA follows: TGCGCCAGCAGCCAAACAGGGTGGAATCAGCCCCAGCATTTT.

The chain joins TRBV9 to TRBJ2-3, with D possibly being TRBD2 (7 bases). V was cut by 4 bases and J by 2 bases, with 26 bases left in between. The CDR3 covers 19 residues. Germline V gene lookup returns CDR1 SGDLS and CDR2 YYNGEE. CDR3 nucleotides: TGTGCCAGCAGCCCCTATCCGGGGGGCGGGATGGGACTCACAGATACGCAGTATTTT. This encodes CASSPYPGGGMGLTDTQYF. The entire variable domain, with the rest obtained from reference TRBV9 and TRBJ2-3, is as follows: DSGVTQTPKHLITATGQRVTLRCSPRSGDLSVYWYQQSLDQGLQFLIQYYNGEERAKGNILERFSAQQFPDLHSELNLSSLELGDSALYFCASSPYPGGGMGLTDTQYFGPGTRLTVL.

The gene calls are TRBV5-1 and TRBJ2-5; TRBD2 aligns across 12 bases. The CDR3 consists of 16 residues. Per the germline V gene, CDR1 is SGHRS and CDR2 is YFSETQ. V was pared by 1 base and J by 5 bases, with 6 bases of the junction left unmatched. The CDR3 DNA is TGCGCCAGCAGCTTGTCTAGCGGGAGGGTAGGTGAGACCCAGTACTTC. Protein sequence: CASSLSSGRVGETQYF.

The chain uses TRBV24-1 and TRBJ1-2; D unclear. CDR1 KGHDR and CDR2 SFDVKD come from the germline V gene. This CDR3 spans 13 amino acids. The V and J ends lost 5 bases and 3 bases respectively, with 9 bases between them. CDR3 nucleotide sequence: TGTGCCACCAGTGCCACACAGTACTATGGCTACACCTTC. The encoded protein is CATSATQYYGYTF.

This clone was counted only a few times. The chain recombines TRBV2 with TRBJ1-6; maybe TRBD1 (5 bases). CDR1 and CDR2 (germline): SNHLY, FYNNEI. The CDR3 runs 15 residues. The V end was cut by 6 bases, the J end by 5 bases, with 14 bases between. CDR3 coding DNA: TGTGCCAGCAGCACGGCCAGGGCAGATAATTCACCCCTCCACTTT. Amino acid sequence: CASSTARADNSPLHF.

This chain links TRBV2 with TRBJ1-2, with D possibly matching TRBD1 (5 bases). CDR1 is SNHLY, CDR2 FYNNEI, per germline. V was pared by 3 bases and J by 3 bases, with 5 bases between. The CDR3 is 12 amino acids. CDR3 in DNA: TGTGCCAGCAGTGACAGGGACTATGGCTACACCTTC. Amino acid sequence: CASSDRDYGYTF.

The gene calls are TRBV28 and TRBJ2-2, with D possibly being TRBD1 (7 bases). The V end was cut by 3 bases, the J end by 6 bases, with 17 bases between. CDR1 is MDHEN and CDR2 is SYDVKM in the germline V gene. This CDR3 comprises 16 residues. The CDR3 coding sequence is TGTGCCAGCAGTTTGAGAGGGGGCACGGGGGCCGGGGAGCTGTTTTTT. Amino acid sequence: CASSLRGGTGAGELFF. Looking up the rest from reference TRBV28 and TRBJ2-2 gives the full variable domain: DVKVTQSSRYLVKRTGEKVFLECVQDMDHENMFWYRQDPGLGLRLIYFSYDVKMKEKGDIPEGYSVSREKKERFSLILESASTNQTSMYLCASSLRGGTGAGELFFGEGSRLTVL.